The T cell receptor beta chain described here comes from a study of blood T cell repertoires in COVID-19. Germline assignment: CDR1 MDHEN and CDR2 SYDVKM. The CDR3 consists of 16 residues. V lost 4 bases and J lost 0, with 16 bases in between. TCRdb keeps only in-frame clones here, not all; method: immunoSEQ multiplex PCR. The sample carries about 250,000 clones, roughly 88% recorded once. This sequence was found in a woman aged 25 to 39 with COVID-19, enrolled during active disease. The sequenced sample consisted of peripheral blood. The chain links TRBV28 to TRBJ2-7; D is perhaps TRBD1 (6 bases). The CDR3 DNA reads as TGTGCCAGCAGTTACCAACAGGGTGGGGGCTCCTACGAGCAGTACTTC. This codes for CASSYQQGGGSYEQYF.